This is a list of T cell receptor beta chains from one sample in a study of T-cell memory formation after mild COVID-19. TCRdb passed the 5' RACE reads through MiXCR, listing each CDR3 protein once. This sample has around 150,000 distinct CDR3 sequences, with roughly 31% found just once. The sequenced sample consisted of PBMCs or a T cell subset sorted from them (not recorded which). The receptors shown here come from an adult woman who had mild COVID-19 (a few samples of this study predate the infection). Cell type and time point are not known. Each CDR3 is given with its conserved first and last residue. Fields, in order: V gene, J gene, clone size, D gene, CDR3 protein, CDR3 DNA. D genes are given only for firm matches. Expanded clones are given a class, and other clones once, few, many or no size at all.

>TRBV12-3/TRBV12-4|TRBJ2-1|.|TRBD2
CASSSASGDAYNEQFF
TGTGCCAGCAGTTCCGCTAGCGGTGACGCCTACAATGAGCAGTTCTTC
>TRBV9|TRBJ2-1|few|TRBD2
CASSGGTSGIYEQFF
TGTGCCAGCAGCGGGGGGACTAGCGGGATATATGAGCAGTTCTTC
>TRBV12-3/TRBV12-4|TRBJ2-4|.|.
CASSDGQSIVDIQYF
TGTGCCAGCAGCGACGGACAGTCCATTGTGGACATTCAGTACTTC
>TRBV5-1|TRBJ2-1|.|.
CASSPGIFNEQFF
TGCGCCAGCAGCCCAGGGATATTCAATGAGCAGTTCTTC
>TRBV12-3/TRBV12-4|TRBJ2-2|.|.
CASLATAGELFF
TGTGCCAGCCTGGCGACGGCCGGGGAGCTGTTTTTT
>TRBV7-9|TRBJ2-1|few|.
CASSLERGTEQFF
TGTGCCAGCAGCTTAGAGAGGGGGACTGAGCAGTTCTTC
>TRBV10-3|TRBJ2-6|.|TRBD1
CAISDPQGIGRTGANVLTF
TGTGCCATCAGTGACCCACAGGGGATCGGGCGAACTGGGGCCAACGTCCTGACTTTC
>TRBV15|TRBJ2-5|.|TRBD1
CATSRDKGQVLQETQYF
TGTGCCACCAGCAGAGATAAGGGACAGGTCCTCCAGGAGACCCAGTACTTC
>TRBV24-1|TRBJ2-6|few|.
CATSDWGAGANVLTF
TGTGCCACCAGTGATTGGGGGGCTGGGGCCAACGTCCTGACTTTC
>TRBV11-2|TRBJ2-5|.|.
CASSLGIGGSQETQYF
TGTGCCAGCAGCTTAGGTATTGGGGGTAGCCAAGAGACCCAGTACTTC
>TRBV20-1|TRBJ2-5|few|.
CSASWQGRETQYF
TGCAGTGCTAGTTGGCAGGGTAGAGAGACCCAGTACTTC
>TRBV4-3|TRBJ2-7|.|TRBD2
CASSPVVEGGYEQYF
TGCGCCAGCAGCCCCGTGGTTGAGGGAGGGTACGAGCAGTACTTC
>TRBV18|TRBJ1-2|few|TRBD1
CASSPMTGELGGYTF
TGTGCCAGCTCACCCATGACAGGGGAGCTCGGGGGCTACACCTTC
>TRBV7-9|TRBJ2-5|few|.
CASSEGPLETQYF
TGTGCCAGCAGCGAGGGCCCGTTGGAGACCCAGTACTTC
>TRBV7-9|TRBJ2-7|few|.
CASSLGEYEQYF
TGTGCCAGCAGCTTAGGAGAGTACGAGCAGTACTTC
>TRBV5-1|TRBJ1-1|.|.
CASSFDSIAEAFF
TGCGCCAGCAGCTTTGACAGTATCGCTGAAGCTTTCTTT
>TRBV27|TRBJ2-1|.|.
CASSITGFSYNEQFF
TGTGCCAGCAGTATCACAGGATTCTCCTACAATGAGCAGTTCTTC
>TRBV11-2|TRBJ2-3|few|.
CASSPRGRGSTDTQYF
TGTGCCAGCAGCCCGAGGGGCCGCGGAAGCACAGATACGCAGTATTTT
>TRBV12-3/TRBV12-4|TRBJ2-7|few|.
CASSRTVSSYEQYF
TGTGCCAGCAGTCGGACAGTAAGCTCCTACGAGCAGTACTTC
>TRBV11-3|TRBJ2-3|.|.
CASSSPGYPGGGQDTQYF
TGTGCCAGCAGCTCCCCGGGGTACCCCGGCGGAGGTCAAGATACGCAGTATTTT
>TRBV6-5|TRBJ1-6|.|.
CASTQGASTPLHF
TGTGCCAGCACCCAGGGCGCGAGCACACCCCTCCACTTT
>TRBV3-1|TRBJ1-2|.|.
CASSQRGKGGYTF
TGTGCCAGCAGCCAACGGGGAAAGGGCGGCTACACCTTC
>TRBV11-2|TRBJ2-7|few|.
CASREDRLAYEQYF
TGTGCCAGCAGGGAAGACAGGCTCGCCTACGAGCAGTACTTC
>TRBV18|TRBJ1-5|.|.
CASSPTSLEEPQHF
TGTGCCAGCTCACCTACGTCCCTCGAGGAGCCCCAGCATTTT
>TRBV5-1|TRBJ2-3|many|.
CASSGYGTPDTDTQYF
TGCGCCAGCAGCGGGTACGGGACTCCTGACACAGATACGCAGTATTTT
>TRBV11-1|TRBJ2-3|few|TRBD2
CASSLEVAGSTDTQYF
TGTGCCAGCAGCTTAGAGGTAGCGGGGTCCACAGATACGCAGTATTTT
>TRBV4-2|TRBJ1-5|.|.
CASSPTTASNQPQHF
TGTGCCAGCAGCCCTACAACGGCCAGCAATCAGCCCCAGCATTTT
>TRBV12-3/TRBV12-4|TRBJ2-1|.|.
CASSVGNEQFF
TGTGCCAGCAGTGTAGGAAATGAGCAGTTCTTC
>TRBV24-1|TRBJ2-2|.|TRBD1
CATSDSGRGPTGELFF
TGTGCCACCAGTGATTCGGGCAGGGGGCCCACCGGGGAGCTGTTTTTT
>TRBV20-1|TRBJ2-1|.|TRBD2
CSARGMQRGRSSYNEQFF
TGCAGTGCTAGAGGAATGCAGCGGGGCAGGAGCTCCTACAATGAGCAGTTCTTC
>TRBV7-6|TRBJ1-2|few|.
CASSPTDRANYGYTF
TGTGCCAGCAGCCCAACGGACAGAGCTAACTATGGCTACACCTTC
>TRBV12-3/TRBV12-4|TRBJ2-5|.|.
CASSLARGGRETQYF
TGTGCCAGCAGTTTAGCGCGAGGGGGGCGAGAGACCCAGTACTTC
>TRBV9|TRBJ2-2|.|.
CASSVGPFGGQGEELFF
TGTGCCAGCAGCGTAGGCCCTTTCGGGGGGCAGGGGGAGGAGCTGTTTTTT
>TRBV24-1|TRBJ2-1|few|TRBD2
CATSEFTSSGDEQFF
TGTGCCACCAGTGAGTTTACCTCTAGCGGCGATGAGCAGTTCTTC
>TRBV20-1|TRBJ2-1|.|.
CSARDLTGYNEQFF
TGCAGTGCTAGAGATCTGACTGGATACAATGAGCAGTTCTTC
>TRBV5-1|TRBJ2-1|few|.
CASSLEHLNEQFF
TGCGCCAGCAGCTTGGAGCACTTAAATGAGCAGTTCTTC
>TRBV4-1|TRBJ1-2|.|TRBD1
CASSLLDRGRGYTF
TGCGCCAGCAGCCTCCTGGACAGGGGGCGCGGCTACACCTTC
>TRBV28|TRBJ2-3|few|TRBD2
CASSILAGAPYF
TGTGCCAGCAGTATACTAGCGGGAGCTCCGTATTTT
>TRBV30|TRBJ2-7|.|.
CAWRTGSGFAYEQYF
TGTGCCTGGAGAACTGGGTCCGGTTTCGCCTACGAGCAGTACTTC
>TRBV9|TRBJ2-1|.|.
CASSPSQAPLNEQFF
TGTGCCAGCAGCCCCAGTCAGGCCCCCCTCAATGAGCAGTTCTTC
>TRBV6-5|TRBJ2-7|.|.
CASRYAYEQYF
TGTGCCAGCAGATACGCCTACGAGCAGTACTTC
>TRBV29-1|TRBJ2-2|few|TRBD2
CSVGLAGDAGELFF
TGCAGCGTAGGACTAGCGGGAGACGCCGGGGAGCTGTTTTTT
>TRBV29-1|TRBJ2-7|few|.
CSVSLRDTYPYEQYF
TGCAGCGTCTCCCTCCGGGACACATACCCCTACGAGCAGTACTTC
>TRBV20-1|TRBJ2-4|.|.
CSARAPSNIQYF
TGCAGTGCTAGGGCGCCCTCGAACATTCAGTACTTC
>TRBV25-1|TRBJ2-1|few|TRBD2
CASSATSVPHPQFF
TGTGCCAGCAGTGCTACTAGCGTTCCTCACCCCCAGTTCTTC
>TRBV20-1|TRBJ2-2|few|TRBD2
CSAKPLATNTGELFF
TGCAGTGCTAAACCACTAGCGACGAACACCGGGGAGCTGTTTTTT
>TRBV5-1|TRBJ1-1|once|TRBD1
CASSLSGTGALGAFF
TGCGCCAGCAGCCTCTCCGGGACAGGCGCCCTTGGAGCTTTCTTT
>TRBV3-1|TRBJ2-7|few|TRBD1
CASSQAGQGAYEQYF
TGTGCCAGCAGCCAAGCCGGACAGGGGGCCTACGAGCAGTACTTC
>TRBV20-1|TRBJ2-2|few|.
CSAQKLSNTGELFF
TGCAGTGCTCAGAAATTGTCGAACACCGGGGAGCTGTTTTTT
>TRBV7-2|TRBJ2-4|.|.
CASSSFGTANIQYF
TGTGCCAGCAGCTCCTTCGGGACGGCAAACATTCAGTACTTC
>TRBV5-1|TRBJ2-1|.|TRBD2
CASGISGGANEQFF
TGCGCCAGCGGGATTAGCGGGGGGGCCAATGAGCAGTTCTTC
>TRBV2|TRBJ2-1|.|.
CASSEREFEQFF
TGTGCCAGCAGTGAAAGGGAGTTTGAGCAGTTCTTC
>TRBV7-9|TRBJ2-7|few|.
CASSSDWISWAF
TGTGCCAGCAGTTCGGACTGGATTTCGTGGGCTTTC
>TRBV7-8|TRBJ1-6|.|.
CASSHALGPIGNSPLHF
TGTGCCAGCAGCCACGCCCTGGGGCCCATCGGGAATTCACCCCTCCACTTT
>TRBV7-8|TRBJ2-6|.|TRBD1
CASSPGTGYFSGANVLTF
TGTGCCAGCAGCCCTGGGACAGGGTATTTCTCTGGGGCCAACGTCCTGACTTTC